These 32 T cell receptor beta chains originate from one sample sequenced in a study of blood T cell repertoires in COVID-19. The protocol was immunoSEQ multiplex PCR, while the TCRdb copy is restricted to in-frame clones and leaves out a portion. Here the sample spans 200,000 to 300,000 clones, around 90% being singletons. Sequences were obtained from PBMCs or T cells enriched from blood (not recorded which). These receptors originate from a man aged 45-65 years who had been exposed to COVID-19.

The chain recombines TRBV18 with TRBJ2-7, with 9 bases matching TRBD1. V shed 3 bases, J shed 2 bases, and the junction held 2 bases outside the gene matches. The CDR3 consists of 14 residues. Germline V CDR1 and CDR2: KGHSH, LQKENI. The CDR3 DNA is TGTGCCAGCTCACCCCGACAGGGGGCCTACGAGCAGTACGTC. Protein: CASSPRQGAYEQYV.

J is TRBJ2-1 and V is TRBV20-1; D is unresolved. Trimming removed 3 bases at V and 9 bases at J, with 9 bases between. The germline V gene has CDR1 DFQATT and CDR2 SNEGSKA (reference sequence). The CDR3 has 11 residues. The CDR3, as DNA: TGCAGTGCTAGTCAGGTTAGTGAGCAGTTCTTC. This gives the protein CSASQVSEQFF.

This clone showed up just once. This sequence joins TRBV27 and TRBJ2-2; D not certain. The CDR3 totals 12 residues. The V end was cut by 8 bases, the J end by 4 bases, with 8 bases between. Germline CDR1 and CDR2: MNHEY and SMNVEV (reference sequence). CDR3 in amino acids: CASRNSTGELFF. In DNA form, the CDR3 reads TGTGCCAGCCGTAATAGCACCGGGGAGCTGTTTTTT.

The chain recombines TRBV10-3 with TRBJ2-2, with D possibly TRBD2 on 7 matching bases. The CDR3 is made up of 13 amino acids. Looked up from germline, CDR1 is ENHRY and CDR2 is SYGVKD. The V end lost 10 bases, the J end lost 3 bases, and 12 bases lay between the germline ends. The CDR3 DNA is TGTGCCACCCAGGGGAGGGACACCGGGGAGCTGTTTTTT. This codes for CATQGRDTGELFF.

The genes are TRBV12-3 or TRBV12-4 and TRBJ2-7; D uncertain. The CDR3 has 12 residues. V was shortened by 6 bases and J by 4 bases, with 10 bases between the two germline ends. The CDR3 sequence: CASSLNIYEQYF. In nucleotides, the CDR3 is TGTGCCAGCAGCCTAAATATTTACGAGCAGTACTTC.

The rearrangement joins TRBV5-1 to TRBJ2-3; D is uncertain. The CDR3 covers 13 residues. Trimming stripped 4 bases from V and 6 bases from J, with 12 bases between. Germline CDR1 reads SGHRS; CDR2 reads YFSETQ. The CDR3 spells CASSVLSLDTQYF. DNA for the CDR3: TGCGCCAGCAGCGTGCTATCCTTGGATACGCAGTATTTT.

V and J are TRBV2 and TRBJ2-5, with 7 nucleotides matching TRBD2. After removal of 5 bases from V and 3 bases from J, the junction contained 6 bases not matched to a gene. The CDR3 sequence is 14 residues long. Germline loops: CDR1 SNHLY, CDR2 FYNNEI. CDR3 coding DNA: TGTGCCAGCAGTTATCTCCTAGCGGAAGAGACCCAGTACTTC. Amino acid sequence: CASSYLLAEETQYF.

The chain has TRBV28 and TRBJ2-7, with TRBD1 identical over 8 bases. CDR1 is MDHEN and CDR2 is SYDVKM in the germline V gene. The CDR3 extends over 17 amino acids. After removal of 5 bases from V and 2 bases from J, the junction contained 14 bases not matched to a gene. In DNA form, the CDR3 reads TGTGCCAGCAGTCCAGGGGGCTTTTCGTTGATACCCTACGAGCAGTACGTC. The encoded protein is CASSPGGFSLIPYEQYV.

This sequence joins TRBV5-1 and TRBJ1-1; 9 bases match TRBD1. Germline V gene sequence: CDR1 SGHRS, CDR2 YFSETQ. CDR3 length: 15 amino acids. V was pared by 1 base and J by 1 base, with 2 bases of the junction left unmatched. CDR3 amino acids: CASSLTGGENTEAFF. CDR3 nucleotide sequence: TGCGCCAGCAGCTTGACAGGGGGCGAGAACACTGAAGCTTTCTTT.

The J gene is TRBJ2-7, the V gene TRBV11-2; D is perhaps TRBD1 (7 bases). This CDR3 is built from 14 residues. V dropped 5 bases and J dropped 2 bases, with 13 bases sitting between them. Germline lookup yields CDR1 SGHAT and CDR2 FQNNGV. In DNA form, the CDR3 reads TGTGCCAGCAGCGGCGGGACAGTTGCCTACGAGCAGTACTTC. It yields the protein CASSGGTVAYEQYF.

This chain joins TRBV11-2 and TRBJ2-7, with TRBD2 matching 8 bases. Germline V gene sequence: CDR1 SGHAT, CDR2 FQNNGV. Germline trimming cut 1 base from V and 7 bases from J; bases unmatched to any gene: 9. The CDR3 extends over 15 amino acids. In DNA, the CDR3 is TGTGCCAGCAGCTTAGTCGGGGGGGCCCATAGGGAGCAGTACTTC. This translates into CASSLVGGAHREQYF.

The chain is built from TRBV4-2 and TRBJ2-7; D might be TRBD1 (6 bases). CDR1 is LGHNA, CDR2 YNFKEQ, per germline. The CDR3 extends over 13 amino acids. V gave up 4 bases and J gave up 3 bases, with 10 bases separating them. The CDR3 sequence is CASSRDRNYEQYV. DNA for the CDR3: TGTGCCAGCAGCCGCGACAGGAACTACGAGCAGTACGTC.

This chain links TRBV6-1 with TRBJ2-5; D may be TRBD1 (6 bases). The CDR3 loop spans 14 amino acids. Germline V CDR1 and CDR2: MNHNS, SASEGT. Trimming shortened V by 4 bases and J by 5 bases, and 14 bases separated the two germline ends. For the CDR3, the DNA is TGTGCCAGCAGTGGAAACAGGGCCCGGGAGACCCAGTACTTC. Protein product: CASSGNRARETQYF.

The V call is TRBV7-8, the J call TRBJ2-1, with D maybe TRBD2 (6 bases). The V gene's germline CDR1 is SGHVS and CDR2 FQNEAQ. The V and J ends lost 5 bases and 12 bases respectively, with 14 bases between them. This CDR3 has 12 amino acids. CDR3 sequence (DNA): TGTGCCAGCAGCCCTCCGGCGGGGTTGCAGTTCTTC. Protein: CASSPPAGLQFF.

This chain joins TRBV21-1 and TRBJ2-1; TRBD2 is taken as the D call from the table, unchecked against the DNA. TRBV21-1 is flagged as a pseudogene. The CDR3 runs to 17 residues. The DNA of the CDR3 is TGTGCCAGCAGCAACGGGCGAGGGGCTAGCGGCGACAATGAGCAGTTCTTC. It translates to CASSNGRGASGDNEQFF.

The chain combines TRBV7-9 with TRBJ1-1, with a tentative D call TRBD1 (5 bases). Trimming pared 4 bases from V and 2 bases from J, leaving 20 bases between. The CDR3 is made up of 17 amino acids. The germline CDR1 and CDR2 sequences are SEHNR and FQNEAQ (reference sequence). In DNA, the CDR3 is TGTGCCAGCAGCTCATCCTCACCTCGGACACACAACACTGAAGCTTTCTTT. As protein: CASSSSSPRTHNTEAFF.

This chain connects TRBV2 to TRBJ1-5; D is ambiguous. Trimming shortened V by 6 bases and J by 4 bases, and 10 bases separated the two germline ends. This CDR3 region has 13 residues. In germline, CDR1 is SNHLY, CDR2 FYNNEI. CDR3 DNA: TGTGCCAGCAGCCCGACGACTAATCAGCCCCAGCATTTT. It is translated as CASSPTTNQPQHF.

The chain employs TRBV13 and TRBJ2-7; 7 bases map to TRBD1. CDR3 length: 15 amino acids. V lost 5 bases to trimming and J lost 2 bases; unmatched junction nucleotides: 9. The germline V gene encodes CDR1 PRHDT and CDR2 FYEKMQ (reference sequence). This CDR3 reads CASSPPGQSPYEQYF. CDR3 sequence (DNA): TGTGCCAGCAGCCCACCGGGACAGAGCCCCTACGAGCAGTACTTC.

V usage is TRBV7-9 and J usage is TRBJ1-3; 7 bases are shared with TRBD1. Germline lookup yields CDR1 SEHNR and CDR2 FQNEAQ (reference sequence). J was trimmed by 0 bases and V by 5 bases; bases with no gene match: 4. The CDR3 covers 15 residues. In DNA form, the CDR3 reads TGTGCCAGCAGCAGGGACAGTGGCTCTGGAAACACCATATATTTT. This codes for CASSRDSGSGNTIYF.

The chain couples TRBV5-1 to TRBJ2-3, with no clear D. Germline V gives CDR1 SGHRS, CDR2 YFSETQ. V was clipped by 4 bases and J by 2 bases, with 11 bases between them. The CDR3 spans 14 residues. DNA for the CDR3: TGCGCCAGCAGCGCGACTGGAGACACAGATACGCAGTATTTT. Protein sequence: CASSATGDTDTQYF.

This rearrangement joins TRBV18 to TRBJ1-5; a weak D match, TRBD1 (6 bases). The V end was cut by 1 base, the J end by 5 bases, with 21 bases between. CDR3 length: 18 amino acids. Germline lookup yields CDR1 KGHSH and CDR2 LQKENI. The chain's CDR3 is CASSPLRGTSSPHQPQHF. For the CDR3, the DNA is TGTGCCAGCTCACCACTAAGGGGGACATCAAGCCCCCATCAGCCCCAGCATTTT.

The chain joins TRBV6-5 to TRBJ1-2, with TRBD1 matching 8 bases. The germline V gene encodes CDR1 MNHEY and CDR2 SVGAGI. CDR3 length: 15 residues. V was pared by 4 bases and J by 1 base, with 5 bases of the junction left unmatched. The CDR3 region has the DNA TGTGCCAGCAGTTCGACAGGGGTGCTTAACTATGGCTACACCTTC. Its translation: CASSSTGVLNYGYTF.

This chain joins TRBV27 and TRBJ2-7, with D unresolved. This CDR3 has 14 residues. The germline V and J ends were trimmed by 0 bases and 7 bases, with 13 bases remaining between them. Germline V gene lookup returns CDR1 MNHEY and CDR2 SMNVEV (reference sequence). This CDR3 is CASSLSAGRQEQYV. The CDR3 DNA follows: TGTGCCAGCAGTTTATCAGCAGGAAGGCAAGAGCAGTACGTC.

The chain employs TRBV5-4 and TRBJ2-7; 7 bases map to TRBD1. The CDR3 is made up of 14 amino acids. The J segment lost 0 bases and the V segment lost 4 bases, leaving 4 bases of the junction unmatched. CDR1 and CDR2 from the germline V gene are SGHNT and YYREEE (reference sequence). The CDR3 region has the DNA TGTGCCAGCAGCCTCGGGACAGCCTCCTACGAGCAGTACTTC. It specifies CASSLGTASYEQYF.

A word on this clone: The sample contains more than one DNA sequence encoding this CDR3. The chain uses TRBV5-1 and TRBJ2-5; perhaps TRBD1 as D (6 bases). The length of the CDR3 is 13 residues. V lost 2 bases, J lost 4 bases, and 9 bases lay in between. The germline V gene has CDR1 SGHRS and CDR2 YFSETQ. The CDR3 is CASSLQGRETQYF. The CDR3 nucleotides are TGCGCCAGCAGCTTACAGGGCCGAGAGACCCAGTACTTC. Together with reference TRBV5-1 and TRBJ2-5, the CDR3 gives the full variable domain: KAGVTQTPRYLIKTRGQQVTLSCSPISGHRSVSWYQQTPGQGLQFLFEYFSETQRNKGNFPGRFSGRQFSNSRSEMNVSTLELGDSALYLCASSLQGRETQYFGPGTRLLVL.

This clone was recorded a few times. The V gene is TRBV7-9, the J gene TRBJ1-2; no clear D. The CDR3 totals 12 residues. Germline CDR1 reads SEHNR; CDR2 reads FQNEAQ (reference sequence). Between the trimmed V and J ends, which lost 3 bases and 8 bases, there was a span of 10 bases. The CDR3 sequence: CASSFTGFGYTF. The DNA of the CDR3 is TGTGCCAGCAGCTTTACGGGGTTCGGCTACACCTTC. Supplemented by reference TRBV7-9 and TRBJ1-2, the full variable domain reads DTGVSQNPRHKITKRGQNVTFRCDPISEHNRLYWYRQTLGQGPEFLTYFQNEAQLEKSRLLSDRFSAERPKGSFSTLEIQRTEQGDSAMYLCASSFTGFGYTFGSGTRLTVV.

This rearrangement joins TRBV5-1 to TRBJ2-5; TRBD2 matches at 10 bases. Germline CDR1 and CDR2: SGHRS and YFSETQ. This CDR3 region has 15 residues. V was clipped by 3 bases and J by 3 bases; unmatched bases: 5. The CDR3 DNA reads as TGCGCCAGCAGCTCCGGGACTAGCGTCGAAGAGACCCAGTACTTC. Translated: CASSSGTSVEETQYF.

This clone was observed once. This chain joins TRBV10-3 and TRBJ2-1, with TRBD1 identical over 8 bases. The CDR3 runs 15 residues. Losses at the gene ends were 5 bases for V and 10 bases for J; bases not matched to a gene: 13. Germline V CDR1 and CDR2: ENHRY, SYGVKD. The CDR3 is CAISTVGQGAGEQFF. CDR3 sequence (DNA): TGTGCCATCAGTACGGTGGGGCAGGGGGCAGGGGAGCAGTTCTTC.

The genes are TRBV11-3 and TRBJ1-2; D not resolved. V lost 5 bases and J lost 4, with 17 bases in between. The CDR3 runs to 15 residues. Germline assignment: CDR1 SGHNT and CDR2 YENEEA. The CDR3 nucleotides read TGTGCCAGCAGCCCCTCTCAGAACAAGTTCTATGGCTACACCTTC. It translates to CASSPSQNKFYGYTF.

The chain uses TRBV5-8 and TRBJ1-6; no clear D gene. This CDR3 comprises 15 residues. Germline CDR1 reads SGHTS; CDR2 reads YDEGEE. Between the trimmed V and J ends, which lost 4 bases and 0 bases, there was a span of 8 bases. The CDR3 loop is CASSPGSSYNSPLHF. For the CDR3, the DNA is TGTGCCAGCAGCCCGGGGAGCTCCTATAATTCACCCCTCCACTTT.

This chain joins TRBV5-1 and TRBJ2-1, with unresolved D. Trimming took 0 bases from V and 15 from J, leaving 13 bases between them. Germline V gene data show CDR1 as SGHRS and CDR2 as YFSETQ. CDR3 length: 12 residues. In DNA form, the CDR3 reads TGCGCCAGCAGCTTGGACTCCCCATCACTGTTCTTC. Amino acid sequence: CASSLDSPSLFF.

V usage is TRBV7-9 and J usage is TRBJ1-4; weak D call: TRBD1 (5 bases). Trimming cost V 5 bases and J 8 bases, with 15 bases left between them. The CDR3 contains 14 residues. Germline CDR1 is SEHNR and CDR2 is FQNEAQ (reference sequence). CDR3 region: CASSPAGLGEKLFF. CDR3 bases: TGTGCCAGCAGCCCGGCAGGGTTAGGGGAAAAACTGTTTTTT.